The T cell receptor beta chain described here comes from a study of blood T cell repertoires in COVID-19. Overall study: PBMCs, B-cell-depleted T cells, or T cells provided the cDNA or gDNA that made up the material.

A few counts support this clone. There are 14 residues in the CDR3. Germline CDR1 is SGHAT and CDR2 is FQNNGV. J lost 7 bases, V lost 6 bases, and 7 bases had no gene match. The assay was immunoSEQ multiplex PCR, and TCRdb's table has in-frame clones only and misses some. The table shows 200,000 to 250,000 clones, with approximately 86% occurring only once. This clonotype was sampled from a woman aged 70-85 years with active or convalescent COVID-19. Sample: peripheral blood. V gene TRBV11-2 combines with J gene TRBJ1-1, with 11 bases that match TRBD1. CDR3 coding DNA: TGTGCCAGCAGGATCTCGGGACAGGGGGGTGAAGCTTTCTTT. Translated: CASRISGQGGEAFF.